This T cell receptor (beta chain) was retrieved from a study of blood T cell repertoires in COVID-19 (dated by TCRdb to 2019 to 2021). For context, the study as a whole: Samples covering the acute and convalescent phases of COVID-19 were provided by collaborators in the United States, Italy and Spain. The material from the prospective study consisted of cDNA or gDNA derived from T cells, B-cell-depleted T cells, or PBMCs. Where available, HLA class I and class II types were obtained from metadata supplied by the sample provider rather than from assay-based typing. A de-identified subject ID, COVID-19 status, age in years and sex were almost always included in the sample metadata. Samples were obtained from the ongoing ImmuneRACE study (first 160 participants) and from 1,000 to 1,500 subjects provided by 6 global collaborators. The dataset comprised deeply sampled blood TCRbeta repertoires from subjects exposed to, actively infected with, or recovered from COVID-19. The repertoires were released in a freely available public database meant as a resource for research on the immune response to SARS-CoV-2.

According to the germline V gene (reference sequence), CDR1 reads GTSNPN and CDR2 reads SVGIG. The CDR3, from cysteine to phenylalanine, totals 12 residues. This entry keeps only the CDR3 DNA: 36 bases, framed from base 1. V drops 4 bases and J drops 10 bases, leaving 11 bases in between. Each collaborating institution followed its own protocols to collect whole blood in K2EDTA tubes. Collaborator samples were shipped for TCRbeta analysis as frozen whole blood, isolated PBMCs, or DNA extracted from either sample type. Overall study results and their limits: Clinical and demographic metadata were provided uncurated, with the amount varying by source and participant.

As regards this clone: Its antigen has not been determined. Base-call qualities are not available, and no considerably larger clone is one nucleotide away.

The immunoSEQ Assay, a bias-controlled multiplex PCR, was used to amplify TCRbeta CDR3 regions from genomic DNA. The study's processing was this. The number of nucleated cells in each sample was estimated from the amplification of reference gene primers within the assay. To quantify the absolute abundance of each unique TCRbeta CDR3 rearrangement, sequence reads were collapsed and filtered. For each sample, productive Simpson clonality was calculated by taking the square root of Simpson's diversity index across productive rearrangements. TCRdb mirrors the immuneACCESS table, restricted to in-frame sequences. Some clones are absent from its copies; in checked studies, under half trace to an unresolved V gene, and the reason for the others is unknown. That table gives V, J and clone size, and the DNA gave D and trimming. The sample has about 25,000 clones on record, around 81% of them singletons. The ten largest account for 6.5% of the sample.

This receptor was obtained from a man aged 65 to 85 with acute or convalescent COVID-19. In this chain, TRBV30 is recombined with TRBJ1-6; matching of 6 bases hints at TRBD1 as the D gene. Sequencing was performed on peripheral blood. The DNA reads TGTGCCTGGAACAGGGACAAATCACCCCTCCACTTT. This translates into CAWNRDKSPLHF.